A single sample gave rise to the 16 T cell receptor beta chains below, sequenced in a study of blood T cell repertoires in COVID-19. Sequenced by immunoSEQ multiplex PCR; TCRdb stores in-frame clones only, minus some. The sample has 300,000 to 400,000 clones; roughly nine tenths are singletons. The material sequenced was PBMCs or T cells enriched from blood (not recorded which). The receptors were gathered from a man younger than 35 who had recovered from COVID-19.

The chain joins TRBV3-1 (or the pseudogene TRBV3-2) to TRBJ2-1; TRBD2 matches 11 bases. Germline CDR1 reads LGHDT; CDR2 reads YNNKEL (reference sequence). The CDR3 totals 16 residues. V lost 1 base, J lost 6 bases, and 5 bases stayed unmatched. The chain's CDR3 is CASSQVTSGSFNEQFF. The CDR3 nucleotides are TGTGCCAGCAGCCAAGTAACTAGCGGGAGCTTCAATGAGCAGTTCTTC.

The chain carries TRBV6-5 and TRBJ1-5; D might be TRBD1 (5 bases). This CDR3 is 15 amino acids long. Trimming left V 8 bases short and J 0 bases short, with 14 bases between. The V gene's germline CDR1 is MNHEY and CDR2 SVGAGI. The CDR3 nucleotides read TGTGCCAGCCGGCAGGGCCCCTCTAGCAATCAGCCCCAGCATTTT. Its translation is CASRQGPSSNQPQHF.

The chain joins TRBV30 to TRBJ1-2; unclear D gene. The V end was cut by 3 bases, the J end by 6 bases, with 14 bases between. Per germline, CDR1 GTSNPN and CDR2 SVGIG (reference sequence). The CDR3 has 13 residues. In DNA form, the CDR3 reads TGTGCCTGGAGGGAGACGGGTGTGAATGGCTACACCTTC. It yields the protein CAWRETGVNGYTF.

Written as DNA, the CDR3 is TGTGCCAGTAGCGACCTAGCGCAGCCGAACACCGGGGAGCTGTTTTTT. It codes for CASSDLAQPNTGELFF. The chain has TRBV19 and TRBJ2-2; D might be TRBD2 (6 bases). V was trimmed by 6 bases and J by 0 bases, leaving 14 bases between them. Germline V lookup: CDR1 LNHDA, CDR2 SQIVND (reference sequence). The CDR3 runs 16 residues.

The rearrangement links TRBV7-9 to TRBJ2-5; D is ambiguous. In germline, CDR1 is SEHNR, CDR2 FQNEAQ (reference sequence). V gave up 5 bases and J gave up 5 bases, with 15 bases separating them. CDR3 length: 14 residues. The CDR3 region has the DNA TGTGCCAGCAGCCCCCCGTCTTTAATCGAGACCCAGTACTTC. It yields the protein CASSPPSLIETQYF.

The V and J genes are TRBV9 and TRBJ2-2; 7 positions match TRBD2. Per germline, CDR1 SGDLS and CDR2 YYNGEE. The CDR3 is made up of 16 amino acids. The V segment lost 0 bases and the J segment 8 bases; nucleotides outside the gene matches: 10. In nucleotides, the CDR3 is TGTGCCAGCAGCGTAGGGCCTAGCGGATCCAGGGGGGAGCTGTTTTTT. This gives the protein CASSVGPSGSRGELFF.

J is TRBJ2-3 and V is TRBV5-4; D gene ambiguous. The V gene's germline CDR1 is SGHNT and CDR2 YYREEE (reference sequence). Trimming stripped 4 bases from V and 2 bases from J, with 2 bases between. CDR3 size: 11 residues. CDR3 in amino acids: CASSLTDTQYF. Written as DNA, the CDR3 is TGTGCCAGCAGCCTCACAGATACGCAGTATTTT.

The rearrangement links TRBV6-1 to TRBJ1-3; weak D call: TRBD1 (5 bases). This CDR3 comprises 15 residues. CDR1 MNHNS and CDR2 SASEGT come from the germline V gene. V lost 5 bases, J lost 1 base, and 12 bases lay in between. The CDR3 spells CASSSRQGSGNTIYF. The CDR3 DNA reads TGTGCCAGCAGTTCTCGTCAGGGTTCTGGAAACACCATATATTTT.

Only a few counts were recorded for this clone. The rearrangement joins TRBV19 to TRBJ1-5, with D possibly matching TRBD1 (5 bases). The CDR3 has 13 residues. Germline V gene sequence: CDR1 LNHDA, CDR2 SQIVND (reference sequence). V was pared by 5 bases and J by 6 bases, with 11 bases between. Here the CDR3 reads CASSPLQGQPQHF. The CDR3 region has the DNA TGTGCCAGTAGTCCCTTGCAGGGTCAGCCCCAGCATTTT.

V usage is TRBV14 and J usage is TRBJ2-2; D remains ambiguous. Germline V gene sequence: CDR1 SGHDN, CDR2 FVKESK. The CDR3 has 13 amino acids. The ends were cut back, 5 bases at V and 6 bases at J, with 10 bases in the middle. The CDR3 coding sequence is TGTGCCAGCAGCTCGAGCCCCCCCGGGGAGCTGTTTTTT. This codes for CASSSSPPGELFF.

V gene TRBV9 combines with J gene TRBJ1-2; 7 nucleotides align to TRBD1. Germline assignment: CDR1 SGDLS and CDR2 YYNGEE. The ends lost 4 bases at V and 7 bases at J; junction bases unmatched: 13. The CDR3 sequence is 15 residues long. CDR3 in DNA: TGTGCCAGCAGCCCAGTGGGCGGGGACAGACCTGGCTACACCTTC. It encodes CASSPVGGDRPGYTF.

J is TRBJ1-5 and V is TRBV9; tentatively, D is TRBD1 (5 bases). Germline V gives CDR1 SGDLS, CDR2 YYNGEE. V was trimmed by 2 bases and J by 11 bases, leaving 14 bases between them. The length of the CDR3 is 13 residues. The CDR3, as DNA: TGTGCCAGCAGCGTTGGCCCGGAAGGGGCCCAGCATTTT. As protein: CASSVGPEGAQHF.

V gene TRBV29-1 combines with J gene TRBJ1-1; D remains ambiguous. The V and J ends lost 4 bases and 1 base respectively, with 10 bases between them. The CDR3 is made up of 13 amino acids. Germline V gene data show CDR1 as SQVTM and CDR2 as ANQGSEA. The chain's CDR3 is CSVGSLGNTEAFF. The DNA of the CDR3 is TGCAGCGTTGGATCTCTAGGGAACACTGAAGCTTTCTTT.

This chain uses TRBV19 with TRBJ2-5, with TRBD2 matching over 8 bases. The CDR3 is 16 amino acids. Germline assignment: CDR1 LNHDA and CDR2 SQIVND (reference sequence). V lost 5 bases and J lost 1; bases outside the gene matches: 9. CDR3 nucleotides: TGTGCCAGTAGTTTGGCCGGACTAGCATTCCAAGAGACCCAGTACTTC. This sequence encodes CASSLAGLAFQETQYF.

The V call is TRBV11-1, the J call TRBJ2-1; TRBD2 matches at 12 bases. V lost 5 bases and J lost 4; bases outside the gene matches: 6. The CDR3 length is 16 residues. Germline loops: CDR1 SGHAT, CDR2 FQDESV (reference sequence). CDR3 DNA: TGTGCCAGCAGCCCGACTAGCGGGAGTAAGTACAATGAGCAGTTCTTC. Its translation is CASSPTSGSKYNEQFF.

This sequence joins TRBV30 and TRBJ2-7, with a weak D call TRBD1 (7 bases). The germline gives CDR1 GTSNPN, CDR2 SVGIG (reference sequence). V was pared by 1 base and J by 6 bases, with 10 bases between. The CDR3 spans 12 residues. DNA of the CDR3: TGTGCCTGGAGTGGTCAGGGGGGCGAGCAGTACTTC. Translating it yields CAWSGQGGEQYF.